This T cell receptor (beta chain) was identified during a study of CD4 and CD8 cells across lung adenocarcinoma regions. TCRdb ran MiXCR on the PCR reads and lists one entry per CDR3 protein. The sample shows fewer than 7,500 distinct CDR3 sequences, 51% of them seen only once. The V gene end was trimmed by 7 bases and the J gene end by 5 bases; junction bases not matched to a gene: 9. Germline CDR1 and CDR2: MNHEY and SVGEGT. This CDR3 is built from 15 residues. This clonotype was seen repeatedly, ten times or more. Localized lung adenocarcinoma, a non-small cell lung cancer, affected the donors. The genes are TRBV6-2 or TRBV6-3 and TRBJ2-1, with 9 bases fitting TRBD1. Input material: CD4+ T cells from the center of a lung tumor. The TCR was taken from a female donor with lung adenocarcinoma. The CD4 and CD8 labels of this study may be unreliable. DNA for the CDR3: TGTGCCAGCAAGCTAGAGGACAGGGGTAACAATGAGCAGTTCTTC. Translation: CASKLEDRGNNEQFF.